The 21 T cell receptor beta chains below all came from one sample that was sequenced in a study of blood T cell repertoires in COVID-19. The table came from immunoSEQ multiplex PCR; TCRdb's copy has only in-frame clones and leaves some out. In the table there are 100,000 to 150,000 clones, about 88% of which are singletons. The material sequenced was PBMCs or T cells enriched from blood (not recorded which). These receptor sequences come from a man aged 35 to 55 with acute COVID-19.

The CDR3 loop reads CASSLQASSYNEQFF. Written as DNA, the CDR3 is TGTGCCAGCAGTTTACAGGCGAGCTCCTACAATGAGCAGTTCTTC. The chain joins TRBV28 to TRBJ2-1; D remains ambiguous. This CDR3 region has 15 residues. Trimming stripped 2 bases from V and 0 bases from J, with 8 bases between. Germline CDR1 reads MDHEN; CDR2 reads SYDVKM.

This clone was recorded once. This chain links TRBV11-2 with TRBJ2-3, with 11 positions matching TRBD2. This CDR3 comprises 16 residues. With V trimmed by 4 bases and J by 5 bases, 8 bases remained unmatched. Germline CDR1 SGHAT, CDR2 FQNNGV. The CDR3 sequence is CASSSSSSGGRDTQYF. The CDR3 coding sequence is TGTGCCAGCAGCTCTTCGTCTAGCGGGGGGCGAGATACGCAGTATTTT.

The J gene is TRBJ1-1, the V gene TRBV15, with no clear D. Trimming removed 1 base from V and 0 bases from J, with 6 bases in between. The CDR3 runs 14 residues. CDR1 is LNHNV, CDR2 YYDKDF, per germline (reference sequence). The CDR3 nucleotides read TGTGCCACCAGCAGAGGCGAACTGAACACTGAAGCTTTCTTT. As protein: CATSRGELNTEAFF.

The chain has TRBV29-1 and TRBJ1-1; D is perhaps TRBD1 (6 bases). V lost 6 bases and J lost 5, with 10 bases in between. Looked up from germline, CDR1 is SQVTM and CDR2 is ANQGSEA. There are 11 residues in the CDR3. This CDR3 reads CSVPGATEAFF. Here the CDR3 DNA reads TGCAGCGTCCCAGGGGCAACTGAAGCTTTCTTT.

The rearrangement uses TRBV13 and TRBJ2-7; 9 nucleotides agree with TRBD1. The ends lost 1 base at V and 1 base at J; junction bases unmatched: 2. Germline assignment: CDR1 PRHDT and CDR2 FYEKMQ (reference sequence). The CDR3 loop spans 15 amino acids. This chain's CDR3 is CASSLVGTGSYEQYF. The CDR3 DNA sequence: TGTGCCAGCAGCTTAGTGGGGACAGGGTCCTACGAGCAGTACTTC. The variable domain in full, with the rest retrieved from reference TRBV13 and TRBJ2-7, is AAGVIQSPRHLIKEKRETATLKCYPIPRHDTVYWYQQGPGQDPQFLISFYEKMQSDKGSIPDRFSAQQFSDYHSELNMSSLELGDSALYFCASSLVGTGSYEQYFGPGTRLTVT.

This clone has only one observation. J is TRBJ2-2 and V is TRBV24-1; D may be TRBD1 (6 bases). Deletions cut 5 bases from V and 5 bases from J, with 11 bases between. Germline V gives CDR1 KGHDR, CDR2 SFDVKD. The CDR3 covers 14 residues. The CDR3 spells CATSGQGRTGELFF. Here the CDR3 DNA reads TGTGCCACCAGTGGGCAGGGGCGAACCGGGGAGCTGTTTTTT.

The chain recombines TRBV29-1 with TRBJ2-1; 8 bases match TRBD1. This CDR3 contains 13 residues. CDR1 and CDR2 from the germline V gene are SQVTM and ANQGSEA. V shed 6 bases and J 7 bases; nucleotides not matched to a gene: 8. The CDR3 loop reads CSVGTGTGNEQFF. For the CDR3, the DNA is TGCAGCGTCGGGACAGGTACGGGGAATGAGCAGTTCTTC.

This chain uses TRBV19 with TRBJ1-2; 7 bases agree with TRBD1. The CDR3 is made up of 18 amino acids. Germline V CDR1 and CDR2: LNHDA, SQIVND (reference sequence). With V trimmed by 5 bases and J by 0 bases, 15 bases remained unmatched. CDR3 sequence reads: CASSPVQGQRNPNYGYTF. CDR3 nucleotide sequence: TGTGCCAGTAGTCCAGTCCAGGGACAGAGAAATCCTAACTATGGCTACACCTTC.

This sequence joins TRBV28 and TRBJ1-1; D perhaps matches TRBD1 (6 bases). The CDR3 length is 16 residues. V was trimmed by 2 bases and J by 7 bases, leaving 20 bases between them. Germline V gene sequence: CDR1 MDHEN, CDR2 SYDVKM. The CDR3, as DNA: TGTGCCAGCAGTTTACCATCCGGGGGGCTGCTTGATGAAGCTTTCTTT. It translates to CASSLPSGGLLDEAFF.

The chain has TRBV15 and TRBJ1-3; D possibly corresponds to TRBD1 (5 bases). The CDR3 consists of 16 residues. Per germline, CDR1 LNHNV and CDR2 YYDKDF (reference sequence). The V end lost 0 bases, the J end lost 2 bases, and 11 bases lay between the germline ends. The CDR3 loop is CATSRDSGLPGNTIYF. The CDR3, as DNA: TGTGCCACCAGCAGAGATTCGGGACTACCTGGAAACACCATATATTTT.

J is TRBJ2-7 and V is TRBV5-6; no clear D. Germline CDR1 is SGHDT and CDR2 is YYEEEE. V was trimmed by 4 bases and J by 0 bases, leaving 5 bases between them. The CDR3 totals 12 residues. The CDR3 sequence is CASSLFSYEQYF. CDR3 nucleotides: TGTGCCAGCAGCCTCTTCTCCTACGAGCAGTACTTC. Variable domain in full (rest from reference TRBV5-6 and TRBJ2-7): DAGVTQSPTHLIKTRGQQVTLRCSPKSGHDTVSWYQQALGQGPQFIFQYYEEEERQRGNFPDRFSGHQFPNYSSELNVNALLLGDSALYLCASSLFSYEQYFGPGTRLTVT.

A few counts support this clone. This sequence joins TRBV5-4 and TRBJ1-1; TRBD1 agrees at 8 bases. The germline gives CDR1 SGHNT, CDR2 YYREEE (reference sequence). V lost 4 bases, J lost 8 bases, and 13 bases stayed unmatched. CDR3 size: 15 residues. The CDR3 nucleotides read TGTGCCAGCAGCCCTACCTCAGGACAGGGACTAGAAGCTTTCTTT. As protein: CASSPTSGQGLEAFF.

CDR3 in amino acids: CASSQLEGEETQYF. The CDR3 DNA reads TGCGCCAGCAGCCAACTGGAAGGGGAAGAGACCCAGTACTTC. The rearrangement links TRBV4-1 to TRBJ2-5, with D maybe TRBD1 (5 bases). The CDR3 has 14 residues. CDR1 MGHRA and CDR2 YSYEKL come from the germline V gene. Between the trimmed V and J ends, which lost 2 bases and 3 bases, there was a span of 10 bases.

The chain joins TRBV19 to TRBJ1-5; D remains ambiguous. Per germline, CDR1 LNHDA and CDR2 SQIVND (reference sequence). This CDR3 comprises 14 residues. The V and J ends lost 10 bases and 5 bases respectively, with 18 bases between them. The DNA for the CDR3 is TGTGCCACCAACTTAGTAGACGGGTATCAGCCCCAGCATTTT. Its protein product is CATNLVDGYQPQHF.

The chain joins TRBV7-9 to TRBJ2-1; 7 bases match TRBD1. The CDR3 runs 16 residues. J was trimmed by 2 bases and V by 2 bases; bases with no gene match: 6. The V gene's germline CDR1 is SEHNR and CDR2 FQNEAQ (reference sequence). CDR3 region: CASSLLRDSTYNEQFF. CDR3 DNA sequence: TGTGCCAGCAGCTTACTCCGGGACAGCACCTACAATGAGCAGTTCTTC.

V usage is TRBV5-6 and J usage is TRBJ1-2; D is ambiguous. V dropped 0 bases and J dropped 4 bases, with 7 bases sitting between them. In germline, CDR1 is SGHDT, CDR2 YYEEEE. CDR3 length: 13 residues. CDR3: CASSLGQLYGYTF. The CDR3 nucleotides read TGTGCCAGCAGCTTGGGACAACTCTATGGCTACACCTTC.

This clone turned up a few times. The chain joins TRBV28 to TRBJ2-3, with TRBD1 matching 9 bases. Trimming took 3 bases from V and 9 from J; bases not matched to a gene: 7. CDR1 MDHEN and CDR2 SYDVKM come from the germline V gene. This CDR3 contains 14 residues. The CDR3 nucleotides read TGTGCCAGCAGTTTGGCGGGACAGGGACCAACGCAGTATTTT. The encoded protein is CASSLAGQGPTQYF.

The J gene is TRBJ2-5, the V gene TRBV30; maybe TRBD2 (5 bases). This CDR3 is built from 15 residues. Trimming took 2 bases from V and 4 from J, leaving 17 bases between them. Germline V lookup: CDR1 GTSNPN, CDR2 SVGIG (reference sequence). Written as DNA, the CDR3 is TGTGCCTGGAGTCCAAAAAGACTCGGGGTAGAGACCCAGTACTTC. This codes for CAWSPKRLGVETQYF.

This chain uses TRBV4-2 with TRBJ2-1, with 13 positions matching TRBD2. The CDR3 sequence is 17 residues long. From germline, CDR1 is LGHNA and CDR2 YNFKEQ. After removal of 4 bases from V and 4 bases from J, the junction contained 7 bases not matched to a gene. The CDR3 here is CASSRTSGSQGYNEQFF. The CDR3 nucleotides read TGTGCCAGCAGCCGGACTAGCGGGAGTCAGGGATACAATGAGCAGTTCTTC.

CDR3 nucleotide sequence: TGTGCTAGTGCCTGGACAGGGGACCACCAGGCCGGGGAGCTGTTTTTT. Amino acid sequence: CASAWTGDHQAGELFF. This sequence joins TRBV12-5 and TRBJ2-2; TRBD1 aligns across 9 bases. Unmatched junction bases numbered 12, after V lost 7 bases and J lost 6 bases. The CDR3 covers 16 residues. CDR1 and CDR2 (germline): LGHNT, FRNRAP. Drawing the rest from reference TRBV12-5 and TRBJ2-2, the complete variable domain is DARVTQTPRHKVTEMGQEVTMRCQPILGHNTVFWYRQTMMQGLELLAYFRNRAPLDDSGMPKDRFSAEMPDATLATLKIQPSEPRDSAVYFCASAWTGDHQAGELFFGEGSRLTVL.

The V call is TRBV2, the J call TRBJ2-1; 14 bases line up with TRBD2. The V gene end was trimmed by 5 bases and the J gene end by 0 bases; junction bases not matched to a gene: 3. Germline assignment: CDR1 SNHLY and CDR2 FYNNEI. The CDR3 runs to 17 residues. The DNA of the CDR3 is TGTGCCAGCAGTCTTGGACTAGCGGGGGGCTCCTACAATGAGCAGTTCTTC. Amino acid sequence: CASSLGLAGGSYNEQFF.